Each of the 8 T cell receptor beta chains below was sequenced from the same sample in a study of cytomegalovirus exposure and HLA in healthy donors. PCR primers comprised 60 Vbeta and 13 Jbeta primers. Generated by immunoSEQ multiplex PCR, the TCRdb table keeps only in-frame clones and is missing some. Found here are approximately 150,000 clones, roughly 68% of them singletons; the top ten hold about 4.5%. Sequenced sample: PBMCs. Receptor source: a man in his 60s in good health and CMV-seronegative.

This clone was observed once. The genes are TRBV5-1 and TRBJ1-2; the D is unclear. Germline lookup yields CDR1 SGHRS and CDR2 YFSETQ. This CDR3 is built from 15 residues. V was cut by 3 bases and J by 6 bases, with 18 bases left in between. CDR3 sequence: CASSSTTREKNGYTF. Here the CDR3 DNA reads TGCGCCAGCAGCTCAACGACACGGGAGAAGAATGGCTACACCTTC.

The chain couples TRBV7-3 to TRBJ2-1, with 14 bases fitting TRBD2. V lost 5 bases, J lost 7 bases, and 13 bases stayed unmatched. Germline V gene sequence: CDR1 SGHTA, CDR2 FQGTGA. The CDR3 extends over 18 amino acids. CDR3 sequence reads: CASSTAGTSGSLRNEQFF. CDR3 in DNA: TGTGCCAGCAGCACTGCGGGGACTAGCGGGAGTCTTAGGAATGAGCAGTTCTTC.

The chain has TRBV11-3 and TRBJ2-2, with 14 bases matching TRBD2. V shed 5 bases, J shed 6 bases, and the junction held 5 bases outside the gene matches. CDR3 length: 16 amino acids. Germline CDR1 and CDR2: SGHNT and YENEEA. CDR3 sequence reads: CASSTGTSGSSGELFF. In DNA, the CDR3 is TGTGCCAGCAGCACCGGGACTAGCGGGAGCTCCGGGGAGCTGTTTTTT.

The chain combines TRBV19 with TRBJ1-1; no clear D. Germline V lookup: CDR1 LNHDA, CDR2 SQIVND (reference sequence). The CDR3 is 13 residues long. V dropped 4 bases and J dropped 6 bases, with 12 bases sitting between them. CDR3 nucleotides: TGTGCCAGTAGTACCGCCCCGGTCCCTGAAGCTTTCTTT. Amino acids: CASSTAPVPEAFF.

V usage is TRBV4-1 and J usage is TRBJ2-2; 11 bases fit TRBD2. CDR1 and CDR2 from the germline V gene are MGHRA and YSYEKL. V lost 1 base and J lost 3; bases outside the gene matches: 4. CDR3 length: 17 amino acids. This CDR3 is CASSQGGLADHTGELFF. For the CDR3, the DNA is TGCGCCAGCAGCCAAGGGGGACTAGCGGATCACACCGGGGAGCTGTTTTTT.

V usage is TRBV4-3 and J usage is TRBJ1-2; weak D call: TRBD1 (6 bases). Trimming removed 3 bases at V and 6 bases at J, with 26 bases between. The germline CDR1 and CDR2 sequences are LGHNA and YSLEER. This CDR3 is built from 18 residues. The CDR3 DNA sequence: TGCGCCAGCAGCCATTGGGCAGGGGACATTGCTGGCTGGGATGGCTACACCTTC. Its translation: CASSHWAGDIAGWDGYTF.

This chain uses TRBV6-5 with TRBJ1-2, with 8 bases that match TRBD1. Per germline, CDR1 MNHEY and CDR2 SVGAGI. The CDR3 sequence is 14 residues long. Unmatched junction bases numbered 12, after V lost 6 bases and J lost 9 bases. CDR3 protein: CASRLQTGDVSYTF. CDR3 DNA sequence: TGTGCCAGCAGGCTACAGACAGGGGACGTGAGCTACACCTTC.

V is TRBV29-1 and J is TRBJ1-2; D is ambiguous. This CDR3 spans 14 amino acids. V lost 1 base, J lost 0 bases, and 9 bases lay in between. CDR1 is SQVTM and CDR2 is ANQGSEA in the germline V gene. The CDR3 protein is CSVEVDGANYGYTF. In DNA form, the CDR3 reads TGCAGCGTTGAAGTTGACGGGGCTAACTATGGCTACACCTTC.